This entry lists 9 T cell receptor beta chains sequenced from one sample in a study of post-analysis software for immune sequencing data. These receptors' targets are unknown. TCR beta cDNA libraries had unique molecular identifiers. TCRdb re-analysed the PCR reads in MiXCR, keeping a single row per CDR3 protein. The data contain some 690,000 distinct CDR3 sequences, approximately 60% of them singletons. Study conclusions and caveats: Relative to controls, patients had a handful of TRBV segments at higher frequency, with TRBV5-6, TRBV5-1 and TRBV20-1 among these.

The sample was blood. The receptors stem from a girl aged 2 to 10 with multiple sclerosis.

The CDR3 region has the DNA TGTGCCTGGGTGAGACAGGGAGGCTATGGCTACACCTTC. Amino acids: CAWVRQGGYGYTF. The V gene is TRBV30, the J gene TRBJ1-2, with TRBD1 identical over 7 bases. From germline, CDR1 is GTSNPN and CDR2 SVGIG (reference sequence). With 5 bases clipped from V and 4 bases from J, the junction kept 7 bases outside the gene matches. The CDR3 covers 13 residues.

This clonotype was detected only a few times. The chain links TRBV3-1 to TRBJ2-1; no firm D call. The CDR3 spans 16 residues. Germline V gene lookup returns CDR1 LGHDT and CDR2 YNNKEL (reference sequence). With 3 bases removed from V and 5 bases from J, the gap between germline ends came to 17 bases. The DNA for the CDR3 is TGTGCCAGCAGCCACCCCGGGTCCGCCCCCCACAATGAGCAGTTCTTC. It yields the protein CASSHPGSAPHNEQFF.

The rearrangement joins TRBV11-3 to TRBJ1-1; D not resolved. This CDR3 is built from 14 residues. Trimming cost V 0 bases and J 1 base, with 6 bases left between them. Per germline, CDR1 SGHNT and CDR2 YENEEA. CDR3 in amino acids: CASSLDGENTEAFF. The CDR3 nucleotides are TGTGCCAGCAGCTTAGACGGAGAGAACACTGAAGCTTTCTTT.

This clonotype was detected once. One end of the junction does not line up with germline, which may come from a read error. The gene calls are TRBV7-9 and TRBJ1-6; D remains ambiguous. This CDR3 comprises 16 residues. Looked up from germline, CDR1 is SEHNR and CDR2 is FQNEAQ (reference sequence). CDR3 nucleotide sequence: TGTGCCAGCAGCTTAGGAGGCTCTAGCCCAAATTCGCCCCTCCACTTT. Its protein is CASSLGGSSPNSPLHF.

This clonotype appeared a few times. Here the CDR3 DNA reads TGTGCCAGCAGTTTGGATGCGAGTCGGTACGAGCAGTACTTC. Translated, it gives CASSLDASRYEQYF. The V gene is TRBV12-3 or TRBV12-4, the J gene TRBJ2-7, with D hard to call. Trimming took 3 bases from V and 4 from J, leaving 13 bases between them. CDR3 length: 14 amino acids.

The genes are TRBV7-2 and TRBJ2-3, with 11 bases aligning to TRBD2. The CDR3 runs to 17 residues. Losses at the gene ends were 1 base for V and 5 bases for J; bases not matched to a gene: 8. Germline CDR1 reads SGHTA; CDR2 reads FQGNSA. CDR3 protein: CASSLVTSGTGGDTQYF. The CDR3 coding sequence is TGTGCCAGCAGCTTAGTGACTAGCGGGACCGGAGGAGATACGCAGTATTTT.

The rearrangement links TRBV5-1 to TRBJ2-3; 13 bases are a match to TRBD2. Germline V gives CDR1 SGHRS, CDR2 YFSETQ. V shed 3 bases and J 3 bases; nucleotides not matched to a gene: 7. The CDR3 spans 17 residues. CDR3 coding DNA: TGCGCCAGCAGCTGGGGACTAGCGGGGACCTTGACAGATACGCAGTATTTT. It specifies CASSWGLAGTLTDTQYF.

The chain combines TRBV20-1 with TRBJ2-1; D may be TRBD1 or TRBD2 (5 bases each). The CDR3 runs 16 residues. Trimming took off 0 bases at V and 9 bases at J, with 21 bases between the two ends. In germline, CDR1 is DFQATT, CDR2 SNEGSKA (reference sequence). The DNA for the CDR3 is TGCAGTGCTAGAGAATCGGGACGGAACCTGCTGGGTGAGCAGTTCTTC. It encodes CSARESGRNLLGEQFF.

J is TRBJ2-6 and V is TRBV12-3 or TRBV12-4; D is uncertain. The V end lost 3 bases, the J end lost 4 bases, and 7 bases lay between the germline ends. The CDR3 is 14 residues long. The CDR3 coding sequence is TGTGCCAGCAGTTTGAATGCCGGGGCCAACGTCCTGACTTTC. This encodes CASSLNAGANVLTF.